The entry below describes one TCR beta chain. About 2 micrograms of genomic DNA (from cryopreserved PBMCs) were used for TCR beta libraries. This sample was taken from a study of cytotoxic CD8 clonotypes in ibrutinib-treated CLL. Germline V gene data show CDR1 as SGHTA and CDR2 as FQGNSA. There are 13 residues in the CDR3. V lost 1 base and J 2 bases, leaving 6 bases between the germline ends. Clones were read by immunoSEQ multiplex PCR, and TCRdb kept only the in-frame ones, dropping some. The sample carries some 200,000 clones, roughly 77% recorded once. The receptor comes from a human donor with chronic lymphocytic leukemia. This sample comprised PBMCs, obtained after 12 months of ibrutinib treatment. This sequence joins TRBV7-2 and TRBJ2-7; D remains ambiguous. CDR3 in amino acids: CASSLGRTYEQYF. The CDR3 nucleotides are TGTGCCAGCAGCTTAGGACGGACCTACGAGCAGTACTTC.